This T cell receptor (beta chain) is from a study of blood T cell repertoires in COVID-19. About the study: The origin of the acute and convalescent COVID-19 samples was the United States, Italy and Spain. The analysed material was cDNA or gDNA that came from T cells, B-cell-depleted T cells, or PBMCs.

Original data processing: Scientists estimated how many nucleated cells there were by amplifying reference gene primers. Only in-frame clones appear in the TCRdb table, and some are missing; sequencing was by immunoSEQ multiplex PCR. V, J and clone size reflect that table, while D and trimming were determined from the DNA. The sample has over 200,000 clones; over 80% are singletons. Losses at the gene ends were 5 bases for V and 2 bases for J; bases not matched to a gene: 20. This CDR3 spans 20 amino acids. The germline V gene has CDR1 MDHEN and CDR2 SYDVKM. This clone was observed once. The sample taken for sequencing was peripheral blood. This TCR was sampled from a human donor in a cohort sampled during active COVID-19. V gene TRBV28 combines with J gene TRBJ2-2, with TRBD2 matching 7 bases. DNA for the CDR3: TGTGCCAGCAGTCGCAGGGTGTTATTAAGGGAGGGCCTTAACACCGGGGAGCTGTTTTTT. It translates to CASSRRVLLREGLNTGELFF.